This record concerns one T cell receptor beta chain sequence. The record originates from a study of blood T cell repertoires in COVID-19. The overall study: Researchers got acute and convalescent COVID-19 samples from the United States, Italy and Spain.

Per the original methods: Amplification from reference gene primers served as the basis for estimated nucleated cell counts. Sequenced by immunoSEQ multiplex PCR; TCRdb stores in-frame clones only, minus some. V, J and clone size are those of that table, while D and trimming were read from the DNA. The top ten hold 1.5% of the sample, which has fewer than 300,000 clones, 80% to 90% seen once. This TCR was recovered from a woman in her thirties or forties who had recovered from COVID-19. Sequencing was performed on peripheral blood.

The CDR3 sequence is CASNGQGESEAFF. CDR3 coding DNA: TGTGCCAGCAATGGACAGGGGGAATCTGAAGCTTTCTTT. The chain uses TRBV6-5 and TRBJ1-1, with 10 positions matching TRBD1. CDR3 length: 13 residues. V was clipped by 7 bases and J by 6 bases; unmatched bases: 5. Germline V gives CDR1 MNHEY, CDR2 SVGAGI.